This entry is about one TCR beta chain. The data are from a study of CD8 T cells in Susac syndrome. This CDR3 spans 15 amino acids. CDR1 is SGHNT and CDR2 is YYREEE in the germline V gene (reference sequence). The V end lost 2 bases, the J end lost 1 base, and 9 bases lay between the germline ends. Random-hexamer reverse transcription was applied to about 0.5 to 1 ug RNA. The immunoSEQ assay covered 54 Vbeta and 13 Jbeta segments for CDR3. TCRdb independently ran MiXCR on the immunoSEQ multiplex PCR reads; one entry per CDR3 protein. The sample contains about 180,000 distinct CDR3 sequences, over 85% of which appear only once.

This clonotype was sampled from a human donor with multiple sclerosis. Sequenced sample: CD4+ T cells from PBMCs. The V call is TRBV5-4, the J call TRBJ2-2; perhaps TRBD1 as D (5 bases). The CDR3 is CASSLAGRNTGELFF. CDR3 in DNA: TGTGCCAGCAGCTTAGCAGGGCGGAACACCGGGGAGCTGTTTTTT. Together with reference TRBV5-4 and TRBJ2-2, the CDR3 gives the full variable domain: ETGVTQSPTHLIKTRGQQVTLRCSSQSGHNTVSWYQQALGQGPQFIFQYYREEENGRGNFPPRFSGLQFPNYSSELNVNALELDDSALYLCASSLAGRNTGELFFGEGSRLTVL.